The 10 T cell receptor beta chains given below trace back to one sample, sequenced in a study of T-cell memory formation after mild COVID-19. TCRdb called the 5' RACE reads again in MiXCR, with one record for every CDR3 protein. The sample lists a few hundred thousand distinct CDR3 sequences; roughly a tenth were seen once. Source material: PBMCs or a T cell subset sorted from them (not recorded which). Every receptor here comes from a man between 18 and 29 years old who had mild COVID-19 (a few samples of this study predate the infection). Cell type and time point are not known.

This clonotype was seen many times. This rearrangement joins TRBV5-1 to TRBJ2-1, with D unresolved. Trimming left V 1 base short and J 0 bases short, with 11 bases between. The CDR3 totals 16 residues. Germline V gives CDR1 SGHRS, CDR2 YFSETQ. CDR3 in amino acids: CASSLMKGSSYNEQFF. CDR3 nucleotide sequence: TGCGCCAGCAGCTTGATGAAGGGAAGCTCCTACAATGAGCAGTTCTTC.

The V gene is TRBV24-1, the J gene TRBJ2-7; D is possibly TRBD1 (5 bases). V was clipped by 4 bases and J by 0 bases, with 18 bases between them. This CDR3 has 17 amino acids. Germline values: CDR1 KGHDR, CDR2 SFDVKD. The CDR3 DNA follows: TGTGCCACCAGTGAGACAGCCGCGCCGGCCCCCTCCTACGAGCAGTACTTC. It yields the protein CATSETAAPAPSYEQYF.

This clonotype was observed a few times. The V gene is TRBV5-1, the J gene TRBJ1-4; possibly TRBD1 for D (5 bases). This CDR3 has 14 amino acids. Trimming took 4 bases from V and 3 from J, leaving 10 bases between them. Looked up from germline, CDR1 is SGHRS and CDR2 is YFSETQ. The CDR3 DNA sequence: TGCGCCAGCAGCGAGGGACCGGCTAATGAAAAACTGTTTTTT. Its translation: CASSEGPANEKLFF.

The chain employs TRBV5-5 and TRBJ1-2; D call uncertain. V lost 4 bases and J lost 4, with 17 bases in between. Looked up from germline, CDR1 is SGHKS and CDR2 is YYEKEE (reference sequence). The CDR3 loop spans 15 amino acids. As DNA, the CDR3 is TGTGCCAGCAGCCCATTAAGTCCCCGTTCCTATGGCTACACCTTC. Protein sequence: CASSPLSPRSYGYTF.

There are a few counts of this clonotype. The chain is built from TRBV5-5 and TRBJ1-2; 8 positions agree with TRBD1. The CDR3 consists of 16 residues. Trimming at V came to 4 bases and at J to 3 bases, leaving 11 bases not matched to a gene. Germline CDR1 SGHKS, CDR2 YYEKEE (reference sequence). CDR3 loop: CASSVRTGTVDYGYTF. CDR3 nucleotide sequence: TGTGCCAGCAGCGTCCGGACAGGGACCGTCGACTATGGCTACACCTTC.

In this sample, this clonotype turned up a few times. This chain links TRBV5-4 with TRBJ2-2; D not certain. Germline-derived CDR1 and CDR2 are SGHNT and YYREEE (reference sequence). V was cut by 4 bases and J by 6 bases, with 13 bases left in between. This CDR3 has 14 amino acids. The DNA for the CDR3 is TGTGCCAGCAGCCTTTTAGGGTTGGCCGGGGAGCTGTTTTTT. Translation gives CASSLLGLAGELFF.

This chain joins TRBV3-1 and TRBJ1-5; TRBD1 matches 9 bases. This CDR3 has 15 residues. The V gene's germline CDR1 is LGHDT and CDR2 YNNKEL (reference sequence). The junction had 4 bases not matched to a gene; V was cut back by 4 bases and J by 3 bases. CDR3 in DNA: TGTGCCAGCAGCCTGGGACAGGGTGCCAATCAGCCCCAGCATTTT. Amino acids: CASSLGQGANQPQHF.

This clonotype was recorded at least ten times. The J gene is TRBJ1-1, the V gene TRBV12-3 or TRBV12-4; possible D gene TRBD1, 6 bases. V lost 5 bases and J lost 1, with 8 bases in between. The CDR3 is 13 amino acids. The CDR3, as DNA: TGTGCCAGCAGTCCGACAGGGAACACTGAAGCTTTCTTT. This encodes CASSPTGNTEAFF.

The J gene is TRBJ2-2, the V gene TRBV4-3; D is undetermined. Per germline, CDR1 LGHNA and CDR2 YSLEER. V lost 5 bases and J lost 6, with 13 bases in between. This CDR3 has 14 amino acids. CDR3 in amino acids: CASSSQSTSGELFF. The DNA for the CDR3 is TGCGCCAGCAGCTCACAGAGTACCTCCGGGGAGCTGTTTTTT.

The chain employs TRBV6-2 or TRBV6-3 and TRBJ2-2; no clear D gene. Trimming left V 6 bases short and J 6 bases short, with 20 bases between. The germline V gene has CDR1 MNHEY and CDR2 SVGEGT. The CDR3 has 16 residues. This chain's CDR3 is CASRPVGLGFAGELFF. The CDR3 nucleotides read TGTGCCAGCAGACCAGTGGGCTTAGGTTTCGCCGGGGAGCTGTTTTTT.